The entry that follows covers one TCR beta chain sequence. These data originate in a study of blood T cell repertoires in COVID-19. Study at large: Acute and convalescent COVID-19 samples came from the United States, Italy and Spain. Nucleic acid was either cDNA or gDNA, and it came from T cells, B-cell-depleted T cells, or PBMCs.

Germline CDR1 and CDR2: SGDLS and YYNGEE. This CDR3 contains 15 residues. J lost 2 bases, V lost 1 base, and 3 bases had no gene match. Original handling: Quantification of nucleated cells was approximated via reference gene primer amplification. Produced via immunoSEQ multiplex PCR; TCRdb's table is partial and in-frame only. Clone size and the V and J calls come from that table; the DNA yielded D and trimming. This sample carries about 270,000 clones, 80% to 90% of them seen once, and the ten largest clones take approximately 2.3%. The sequence came from a woman between 45 and 60 years old with acute or convalescent COVID-19. The chain is built from TRBV9 and TRBJ2-1, with 7 positions matching TRBD2. The sequenced material came from peripheral blood. CDR3 in DNA: TGTGCCAGCAGCGTACAGCGGGAACCCTACAATGAGCAGTTCTTC. Protein sequence: CASSVQREPYNEQFF.